This T cell receptor (beta chain) was identified during a study of blood T cell repertoires in COVID-19 (TCRdb year 2020). Regarding the study in general: The collaborator samples originated in the United States, Italy and Spain and spanned the acute and convalescent phases of COVID-19. The samples were drawn from the first 160 participants of the ongoing ImmuneRACE study and from over a thousand subjects provided by 6 global collaborators. The repertoires were made available in a free public database intended to serve as a resource for research on the immune response to SARS-CoV-2. Deeply sampled blood TCRbeta repertoires from subjects exposed to, actively infected with, or recovered from COVID-19 were included in the dataset. The prospective study material was composed of cDNA or gDNA derived from T cells, B-cell-depleted T cells, or PBMCs. Where available, HLA class I and class II types were obtained from metadata supplied by the sample provider rather than from assay-based typing. Sample metadata almost always included a de-identified subject ID, COVID-19 status, age in years and sex.

Whole blood was collected in K2EDTA tubes by collaborating institutions according to the institutions' own protocols. For TCRbeta analysis, collaborator samples were shipped as frozen whole blood, as isolated PBMCs, or as DNA extracted from either sample type. On the study overall, not on this receptor specifically: Clinical and demographic metadata were provided uncurated, with the amount varying by source and participant.

In regard to this clone: Its binding antigen is unknown. Qualities for individual bases were not recorded, and no much larger clone is one base off.

TCRbeta CDR3 regions were amplified from genomic DNA using the immunoSEQ Assay, a bias-controlled multiplex PCR. The authors processed their data as follows. Nucleated cell counts per sample were estimated from amplification of reference gene primers within the assay. Sequence reads were collapsed and filtered to measure the absolute abundance of every unique TCRbeta CDR3 rearrangement. For each sample, productive Simpson clonality was calculated by taking the square root of Simpson's diversity index across productive rearrangements. Here the immuneACCESS table is served through TCRdb, limited to in-frame sequences with V and J called. Missing clones are a known gap in these copies; in checked studies unresolved V genes cover under half, and the rest lacks a known reason. That table furnishes V, J and clone size, whereas the DNA furnished D and trimming. The sample table lists under 150,000 clones, 70% to 80% of them with a count of one. The ten largest clones represent approximately 9% of the sample.

Per the germline V gene (reference sequence), LNHDA is the CDR1 and SQIVND is the CDR2. After removal of 10 bases from V and 6 bases from J, the junction retains 6 bases not matched to a gene. The CDR3 numbers 13 residues from cysteine through phenylalanine. Only the CDR3 DNA is retained, 39 bases long and in frame from the first base. The chain joins TRBV19 to TRBJ2-1; a stretch of 10 junction bases matches TRBD2. The TCR sequence derives from a woman aged 45-59 years with active or convalescent COVID-19. Material for sequencing was peripheral blood. The DNA is TGTGCCACCCGGACTAGCGGAGCCAATGAGCAGTTCTTC. Its translation is CATRTSGANEQFF.